The sequence of this T cell receptor (beta chain) was determined in a study of blood T cell repertoires in COVID-19 (dated by TCRdb to 2020 to 2022). Regarding the research as a whole: Samples covering the acute and convalescent phases of COVID-19 were provided by collaborators in the United States, Italy and Spain. The prospective study material was composed of cDNA or gDNA derived from T cells, B-cell-depleted T cells, or PBMCs. Deeply sampled blood TCRbeta repertoires from subjects exposed to, actively infected with, or recovered from COVID-19 were included in the dataset. The repertoires were released in a freely available public database intended as a resource for research on the immune response to SARS-CoV-2. Samples were obtained from the ongoing ImmuneRACE study (first 160 participants) and from 1,254 subjects provided by 6 global collaborators. A de-identified subject ID, COVID-19 status, age in years and sex were almost always included in the sample metadata. HLA class I and class II types, where available, came from metadata supplied by the sample provider rather than from assay-based typing. Findings and caveats that apply to the study as a whole: Clinical and demographic metadata were provided uncurated, with the amount varying by source and participant.

In the germline V gene, CDR1 corresponds to MNHEY and CDR2 to SVGAGI. The CDR3 numbers 14 residues from cysteine through phenylalanine. CDR3 DNA is the only sequence kept; it has 42 bases, read in frame from the first base. V lost 11 bases and J lost 5 bases, and the count of bases not matched to a germline gene is 15. Each collaborating institution followed its own protocols to collect whole blood in K2EDTA tubes. Collaborator samples were shipped for TCRbeta analysis as frozen whole blood, isolated PBMCs, or DNA extracted from either sample type. TCRbeta CDR3 regions were amplified from genomic DNA using the immunoSEQ Assay, a bias-controlled multiplex PCR. The original pipeline was this. Within the assay, amplification of reference gene primers was used to estimate how many nucleated cells each sample contained. To quantify the absolute abundance of each unique TCRbeta CDR3 rearrangement, sequence reads were collapsed and filtered. For each sample, productive Simpson clonality was calculated by taking the square root of Simpson's diversity index across productive rearrangements. This is the immuneACCESS table as TCRdb keeps it, with only in-frame sequences that have V and J called. A part of the clones is gone; compared with another copy, unresolved V genes explain less than half, and the rest is unexplained. That table furnishes V, J and clone size, whereas the DNA furnished D and trimming. Here the sample has roughly 90,000 clones; approximately 80% occur a single time. The ten largest clones capture roughly a third of the sample.

On this clone itself: The clone's antigen remains unknown. The input lacks base qualities; no much larger clone sits a single base away.

The sample taken for sequencing was peripheral blood. This TCR was sampled from a woman over 75 with active or convalescent COVID-19. The sequence links TRBV6-5 to TRBJ2-7, with 7 junctional bases fitting TRBD1. The CDR3: CAASRATGQNEQYF. The nucleotide sequence reads as follows: TGTGCCGCGAGTCGAGCGACAGGGCAAAACGAGCAGTACTTC.